This T cell receptor (beta chain) was retrieved from a study of shared clonotypes between healthy human individuals. Looked up from germline, CDR1 is SGHTA and CDR2 is FQGNSA. V was trimmed by 1 base and J by 9 bases, leaving 13 bases between them. This CDR3 spans 14 amino acids. Sequencing was performed with immunoSEQ multiplex PCR; in TCRdb, only in-frame clones are kept and a portion is missing. Of about 2.5 million clones in the sample, under 95% were seen once. The TCR comes from a man aged 18-30 years in good health. Some clones in this sample may be carry-over from other donors' samples. The chain has TRBV7-2 and TRBJ2-1, with D possibly matching TRBD2 (6 bases). Material: naive CD4+ T cells from PBMCs. Subset described: CD45RA+ positively selected. DNA of the CDR3: TGTGCCAGCAGCTTAGTCTTCCGGGAGACTGAGCAGTTCTTC. Its translation: CASSLVFRETEQFF.